The source of this TCR beta chain is a study of identifying expanded T cells in peripheral blood. Study observations and caveats: About 1.2 clones differed between technical replicates, versus roughly 17 and 20 over time.

The CDR3 is made up of 14 amino acids. V lost 10 bases to trimming and J lost 2 bases, with 16 bases between them. Germline V gene data show CDR1 as LNHDA and CDR2 as SQIVND (reference sequence). This clone appeared once. Antigen unknown. Clones were sequenced by immunoSEQ multiplex PCR, and TCRdb holds only the in-frame ones, with some missing. The table shows about 90,000 clones, with around 87% occurring only once. No infections or other immune events were documented during collection. Sequenced: blood. The clonotype originates from a person aged 18 to 75 in good health. The rearrangement links TRBV19 to TRBJ2-3; a weak D match, TRBD2 (6 bases). This chain's CDR3 is CATPGLTFTDTQYF. CDR3 nucleotides: TGTGCCACCCCGGGACTGACGTTCACAGATACGCAGTATTTT.